This T cell receptor (beta chain) was identified in a study of blood T cell repertoires in COVID-19. V gave up 3 bases and J gave up 1 base, with 7 bases separating them. The V gene's germline CDR1 is MDHEN and CDR2 SYDVKM. This CDR3 is 14 amino acids long. Only in-frame clones appear in the TCRdb table, and some are missing; sequencing was by immunoSEQ multiplex PCR. The sample holds nearly 400,000 clones; roughly 86% are singletons and the top ten take 1.7%. The chain recombines TRBV28 with TRBJ1-3; D is perhaps TRBD1 (6 bases). Sequenced material: PBMCs or T cells enriched from blood (not recorded which). The receptor's source is a woman aged 25 to 45 who had recovered from COVID-19. This CDR3 is CASSLGASGNTIYF. The CDR3 DNA reads as TGTGCCAGCAGTTTGGGGGCGTCTGGAAACACCATATATTTT.